These T cell receptor beta chains were read from a single sample in a study of blood T cell repertoires in COVID-19. Sequencing used immunoSEQ multiplex PCR; TCRdb keeps in-frame clones, though not all of them. The sample has 99,000 or so clones, 88% seen once. Specimen: peripheral blood. These receptors originate from a man aged 50-60 years with COVID-19, enrolled during active disease. Each CDR3 is given with its conserved first and last residue. D genes are given only for firm matches. Expanded clones are given a class, and other clones once, few, many or no size at all.

TRBD2	-	TRBV5-1	TRBJ2-1	TGCGCCAGCAGCTTAGGCGGGGGGTCCTACAATGAGCAGTTCTTC	CASSLGGGSYNEQFF
-	-	TRBV3-1/TRBV3-2	TRBJ1-2	TGTGCCAGCCCCTCCAGGGTTTTCTATGGCTACACCTTC	CASPSRVFYGYTF
TRBD1	-	TRBV5-4	TRBJ2-7	TGTGCCAGCAGCTCATTATCGGGACAGGGGAAGGACGAGCAGTACTTC	CASSSLSGQGKDEQYF
-	-	TRBV5-6	TRBJ1-6	TGTGCCAGCATCTCTAGCAGGGGTACAGATATCAGTTATAATTCACCCCTCCACTTT	CASISSRGTDISYNSPLHF
TRBD1	-	TRBV11-2	TRBJ1-4	TGTGCCAGCAGCTTCGCCCGGACAGGGTTGACTGAAAAACTGTTTTTT	CASSFARTGLTEKLFF
-	once	TRBV6-5	TRBJ1-5	TGTGCCAGCAGTCGGGGGGCGCTAAGAAATCAGCCCCAGCATTTT	CASSRGALRNQPQHF
-	-	TRBV18	TRBJ1-1	TGTGCCAGCTCACCATTATCCGCAGGGCTTAACACTGAAGCTTTCTTT	CASSPLSAGLNTEAFF
-	-	TRBV25-1	TRBJ2-5	TGTGCCAGCAGTGAAGGGGGGACCCTTGTGCAAGAGACCCAGTACTTC	CASSEGGTLVQETQYF
-	-	TRBV30	TRBJ1-6	TGTGCCTGGAGTACAGGTTCGGGCAATTCACCCCTCCACTTT	CAWSTGSGNSPLHF
-	-	TRBV10-3	TRBJ1-2	TGTGCCATCAGTGAGTTCAGGGATGACTACACCTTC	CAISEFRDDYTF
-	-	TRBV6-1	TRBJ1-2	TGTGCCAGCAGTGACAGGGATGGCTACACCTTC	CASSDRDGYTF